This TCR beta chain appears in the sequencing data of a study of cytomegalovirus exposure and HLA in healthy donors. Study-level results: Through in vitro validation, three CMV-associated chains were shown to be specific for CMV antigens. The investigators catalogued some 160 TCR beta chains as cytomegalovirus-associated.

Data came from immunoSEQ multiplex PCR; TCRdb stores just in-frame clones and leaves some out. The sample yields about 330,000 clones, roughly 85% seen once. Of note for this clone: What it recognizes is unknown.

CDR3 length: 16 amino acids. V dropped 7 bases and J dropped 8; count of bases not matched to a gene: 15. Germline V gene data show CDR1 as SEHNR and CDR2 as FQNEAQ (reference sequence). The TCR sequence derives from a woman aged 18-29 years in good health and CMV-seronegative. The rearrangement uses TRBV7-9 and TRBJ2-4; 9 bases match TRBD2. The material sequenced was PBMCs. CDR3 sequence: CASTPRREGRWDIQYF. The CDR3, as DNA: TGTGCCAGCACCCCGCGGCGGGAGGGTCGGTGGGACATTCAGTACTTC. Together with reference TRBV7-9 and TRBJ2-4, the CDR3 gives the full variable domain: DTGVSQNPRHKITKRGQNVTFRCDPISEHNRLYWYRQTLGQGPEFLTYFQNEAQLEKSRLLSDRFSAERPKGSFSTLEIQRTEQGDSAMYLCASTPRREGRWDIQYFGAGTRLSVL.